These T cell receptor beta chains were read from a single sample in a study of blood T cell repertoires in COVID-19. TCRdb's table, derived via immunoSEQ multiplex PCR, lists solely in-frame clones and lacks some. The sample gives 75,000 or so clones, roughly four fifths of which show up once; about 10% is in the top ten. Sequenced sample: peripheral blood. Receptors were obtained from a man aged 55-75 years with acute or convalescent COVID-19. Both conserved end residues are trimmed from each CDR3. A row's size may be missing; if present it is once, few, many or a size class.

v_call,j_call,clone_size,cdr3_aa
TRBV7-9,TRBJ1-6,NA,ASSFDRDIFH
TRBV7-9,TRBJ1-4,NA,ASSSTGTNEKLF
TRBV5-5,TRBJ1-1,NA,ASSLEDYPTAF
TRBV27,TRBJ2-2,NA,ASSLLGLAGGPVTGELF
TRBV7-2,TRBJ2-2,once,ASSGGGGPGELF
TRBV28,TRBJ1-3,NA,ASSLSRVGNTIY
TRBV19,TRBJ1-5,once,ASSRRPGQGDFSNQPQH
TRBV5-5,TRBJ1-5,NA,ASSFSGGWGNQPQH
TRBV5-8,TRBJ2-5,NA,ASSSRLAGQETQY
TRBV19,TRBJ1-1,NA,ASSARGQMNTEAF
TRBV6-2/TRBV6-3,TRBJ2-4,NA,ASSYAGVTLRDIQY
TRBV5-8,TRBJ2-3,NA,ASSWTSGGERTDTQY
TRBV3-1/TRBV3-2,TRBJ2-2,NA,ASSQERGLLNTGELF
TRBV11-3,TRBJ2-2,NA,ASSPRTGTGELF
TRBV19,TRBJ2-1,NA,ASSPPGLAGDYNEQF
TRBV30,TRBJ2-1,NA,AWSRGLSNEQF
TRBV3-1/TRBV3-2,TRBJ2-2,NA,ASRKEGLGGAGELF
TRBV5-1,TRBJ1-2,NA,ASSQSRTGDLGVEGYT
TRBV15,TRBJ1-4,NA,ATSRGQVGEKLF
TRBV5-1,TRBJ2-7,few,ASSLSGQDNYEQY
TRBV18,TRBJ2-5,NA,ASSPSREETQY
TRBV4-3,TRBJ1-2,few,ASSQSPYDSYGYT
TRBV27,TRBJ1-2,once,AARRGAEGYGYT